The following is a TCR beta chain sequence with its context. Libraries were prepared by immunoSEQ multiplex PCR; TCRdb keeps only in-frame clonotypes and omits some of them. The table lists 60,000 to 85,000 clones, roughly 90% of them singletons. The data are from a study of T cells in localized non-small cell lung cancer. From germline, CDR1 is SQVTM and CDR2 ANQGSEA. This CDR3 spans 16 amino acids. With V trimmed by 7 bases and J by 5 bases, 15 bases remained unmatched. The TCR was taken from a male donor at least 60 years old with stage III squamous cell lung carcinoma. Material: peripheral blood, obtained before any cancer treatment. The chain uses TRBV29-1 and TRBJ2-2; 8 nucleotides agree with TRBD2. The CDR3 nucleotides are TGCAGCGCCTCCTCGATGGGCGGGGGGCGGACCGGGGAGCTGTTTTTT. This codes for CSASSMGGGRTGELFF.